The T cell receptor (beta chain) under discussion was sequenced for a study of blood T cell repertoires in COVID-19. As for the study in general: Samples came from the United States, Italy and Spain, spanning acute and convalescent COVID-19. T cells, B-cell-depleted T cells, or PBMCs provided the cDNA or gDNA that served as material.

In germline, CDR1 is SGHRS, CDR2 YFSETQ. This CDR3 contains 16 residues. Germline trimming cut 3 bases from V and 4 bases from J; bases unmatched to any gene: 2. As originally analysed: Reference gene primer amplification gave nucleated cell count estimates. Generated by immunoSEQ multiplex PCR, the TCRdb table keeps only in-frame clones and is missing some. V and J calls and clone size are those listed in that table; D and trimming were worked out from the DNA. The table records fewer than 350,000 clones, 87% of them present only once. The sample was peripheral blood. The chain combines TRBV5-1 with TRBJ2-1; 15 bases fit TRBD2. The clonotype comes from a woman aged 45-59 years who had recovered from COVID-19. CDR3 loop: CASSSGLAGGYNEQFF. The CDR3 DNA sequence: TGCGCCAGCAGCTCGGGACTAGCGGGGGGATACAATGAGCAGTTCTTC.